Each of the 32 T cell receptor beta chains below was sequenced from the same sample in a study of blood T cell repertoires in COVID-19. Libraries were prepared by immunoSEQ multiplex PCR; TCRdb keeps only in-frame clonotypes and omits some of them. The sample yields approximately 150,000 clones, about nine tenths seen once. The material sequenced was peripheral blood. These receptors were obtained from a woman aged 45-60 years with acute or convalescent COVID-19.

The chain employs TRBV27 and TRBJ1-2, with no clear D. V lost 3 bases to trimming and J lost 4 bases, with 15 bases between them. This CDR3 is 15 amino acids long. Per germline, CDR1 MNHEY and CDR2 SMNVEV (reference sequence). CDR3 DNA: TGTGCCAGCAGTTTCTTACTTGGGCCGATCTATGGCTACACCTTC. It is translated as CASSFLLGPIYGYTF.

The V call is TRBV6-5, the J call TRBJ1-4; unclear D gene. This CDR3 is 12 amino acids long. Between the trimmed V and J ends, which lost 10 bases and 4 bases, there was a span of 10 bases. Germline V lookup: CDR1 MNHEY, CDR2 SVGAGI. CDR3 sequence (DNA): TGTGCCACGGAGGTCCGTAATGAAAAACTGTTTTTT. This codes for CATEVRNEKLFF.

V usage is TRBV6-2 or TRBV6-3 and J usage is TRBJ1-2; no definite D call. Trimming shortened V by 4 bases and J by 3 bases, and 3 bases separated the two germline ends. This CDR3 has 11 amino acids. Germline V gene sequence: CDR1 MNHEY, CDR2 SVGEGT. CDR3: CASSSYYGYTF. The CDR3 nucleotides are TGTGCCAGCAGTTCCTACTATGGCTACACCTTC.

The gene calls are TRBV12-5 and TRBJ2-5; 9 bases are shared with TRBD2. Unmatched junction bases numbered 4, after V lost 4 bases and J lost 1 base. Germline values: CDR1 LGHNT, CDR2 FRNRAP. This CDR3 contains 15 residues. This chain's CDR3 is CASGWSGGPQETQYF. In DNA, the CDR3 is TGTGCTAGTGGTTGGAGCGGGGGGCCCCAAGAGACCCAGTACTTC.

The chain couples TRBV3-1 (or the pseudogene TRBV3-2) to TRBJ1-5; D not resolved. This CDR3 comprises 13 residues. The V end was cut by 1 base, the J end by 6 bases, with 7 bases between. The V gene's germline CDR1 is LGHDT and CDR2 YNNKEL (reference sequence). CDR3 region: CASSQGERQPQHF. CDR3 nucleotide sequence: TGTGCCAGCAGCCAAGGTGAGCGTCAGCCCCAGCATTTT.

The CDR3: CASSLEDRGNTIYF. In DNA form, the CDR3 reads TGTGCCAGCAGCTTGGAGGACAGGGGGAACACCATATATTTT. The V gene is TRBV5-6, the J gene TRBJ1-3; the match to TRBD1 covers 10 bases. Trimming removed 0 bases from V and 7 bases from J; junction bases left unmatched: 1. From germline, CDR1 is SGHDT and CDR2 YYEEEE. The CDR3 has 14 amino acids.

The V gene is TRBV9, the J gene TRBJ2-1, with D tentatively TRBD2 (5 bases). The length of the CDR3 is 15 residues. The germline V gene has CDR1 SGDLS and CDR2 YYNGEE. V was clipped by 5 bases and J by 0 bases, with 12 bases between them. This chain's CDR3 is CASSRAVSSYNEQFF. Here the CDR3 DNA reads TGTGCCAGCAGTAGAGCGGTGAGCTCCTACAATGAGCAGTTCTTC.

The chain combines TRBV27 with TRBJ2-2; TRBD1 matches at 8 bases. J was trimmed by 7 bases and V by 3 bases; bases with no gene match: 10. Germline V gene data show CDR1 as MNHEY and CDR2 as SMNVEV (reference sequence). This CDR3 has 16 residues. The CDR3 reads CASSFWQGAGFGELFF. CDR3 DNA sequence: TGTGCCAGCAGTTTCTGGCAGGGGGCAGGCTTCGGGGAGCTGTTTTTT.

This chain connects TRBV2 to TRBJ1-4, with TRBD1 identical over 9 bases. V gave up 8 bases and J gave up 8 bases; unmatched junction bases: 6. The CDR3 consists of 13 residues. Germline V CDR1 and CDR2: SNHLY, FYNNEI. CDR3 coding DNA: TGTGCCAGCGGGACAGGGCCTCGCGAAAAACTGTTTTTT. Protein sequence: CASGTGPREKLFF.

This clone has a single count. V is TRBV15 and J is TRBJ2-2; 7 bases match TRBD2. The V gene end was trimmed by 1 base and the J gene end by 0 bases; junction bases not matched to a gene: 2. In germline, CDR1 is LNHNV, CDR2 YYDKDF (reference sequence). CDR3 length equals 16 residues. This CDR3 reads CATSRGGLANTGELFF. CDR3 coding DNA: TGTGCCACCAGCAGAGGTGGACTAGCGAACACCGGGGAGCTGTTTTTT.

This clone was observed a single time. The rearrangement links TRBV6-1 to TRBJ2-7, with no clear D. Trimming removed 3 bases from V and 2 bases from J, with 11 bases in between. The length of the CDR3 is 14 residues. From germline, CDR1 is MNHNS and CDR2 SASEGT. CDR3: CASSEAGPPYEQYF. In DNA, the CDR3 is TGTGCCAGCAGTGAGGCAGGCCCTCCCTACGAGCAGTACTTC.

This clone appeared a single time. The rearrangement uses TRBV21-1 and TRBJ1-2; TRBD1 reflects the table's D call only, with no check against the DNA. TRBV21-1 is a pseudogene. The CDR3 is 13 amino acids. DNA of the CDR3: TGTGCCACTGCCACAGGGGCGAACTATGGCTACACCTTC. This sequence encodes CATATGANYGYTF.

CDR3 coding DNA: TGTGCCAGCAGTCAAAGACAGGGCAGGAATTCACCCCTCCACTTT. Its protein product is CASSQRQGRNSPLHF. The chain employs TRBV27 and TRBJ1-6; 7 bases line up with TRBD1. Germline assignment: CDR1 MNHEY and CDR2 SMNVEV (reference sequence). V was clipped by 5 bases and J by 7 bases; unmatched bases: 8. The CDR3 runs to 15 residues.

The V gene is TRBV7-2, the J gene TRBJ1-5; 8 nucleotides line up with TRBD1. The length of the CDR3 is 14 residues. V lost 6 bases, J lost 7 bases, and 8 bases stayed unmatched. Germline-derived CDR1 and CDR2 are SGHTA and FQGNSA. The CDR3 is CASRLGTGWQPQHF. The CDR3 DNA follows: TGTGCCAGCAGGCTAGGGACAGGTTGGCAGCCCCAGCATTTT. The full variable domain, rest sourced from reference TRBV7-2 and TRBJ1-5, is GAGVSQSPSNKVTEKGKDVELRCDPISGHTALYWYRQSLGQGLEFLIYFQGNSAPDKSGLPSDRFSAERTGGSVSTLTIQRTQQEDSAVYLCASRLGTGWQPQHFGDGTRLSIL.

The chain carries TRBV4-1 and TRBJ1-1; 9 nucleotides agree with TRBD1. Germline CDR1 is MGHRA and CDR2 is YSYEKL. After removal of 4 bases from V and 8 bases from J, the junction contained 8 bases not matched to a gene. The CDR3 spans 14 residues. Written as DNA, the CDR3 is TGCGCCAGCAGCCGGACAGGGGTTGGTTGGGAAGCTTTCTTT. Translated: CASSRTGVGWEAFF.

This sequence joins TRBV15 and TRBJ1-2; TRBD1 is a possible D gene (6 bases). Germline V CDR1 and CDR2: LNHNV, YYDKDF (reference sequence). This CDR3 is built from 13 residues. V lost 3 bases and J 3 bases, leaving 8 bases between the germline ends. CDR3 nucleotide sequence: TGTGCCACCAGCAGGGGACATGACTATGGCTACACCTTC. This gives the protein CATSRGHDYGYTF.

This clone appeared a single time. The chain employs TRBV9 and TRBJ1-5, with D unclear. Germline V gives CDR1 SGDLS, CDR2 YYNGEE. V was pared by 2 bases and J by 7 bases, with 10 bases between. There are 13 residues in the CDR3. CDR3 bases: TGTGCCAGCAGCGTCGGTGCATTCCAGCCCCAGCATTTT. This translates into CASSVGAFQPQHF.

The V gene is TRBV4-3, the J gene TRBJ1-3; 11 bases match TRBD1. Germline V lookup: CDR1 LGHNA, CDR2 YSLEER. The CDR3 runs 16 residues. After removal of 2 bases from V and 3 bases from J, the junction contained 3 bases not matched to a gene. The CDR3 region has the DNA TGCGCCAGCAGCCAACGGACAGGGGGCGGTGGAAACACCATATATTTT. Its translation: CASSQRTGGGGNTIYF.

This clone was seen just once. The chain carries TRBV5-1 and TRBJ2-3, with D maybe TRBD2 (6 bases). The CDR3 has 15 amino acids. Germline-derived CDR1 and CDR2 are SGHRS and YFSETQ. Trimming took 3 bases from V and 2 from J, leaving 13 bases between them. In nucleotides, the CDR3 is TGCGCCAGCAGCTCGGGACGGGGGATCACAGATACGCAGTATTTT. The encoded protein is CASSSGRGITDTQYF.

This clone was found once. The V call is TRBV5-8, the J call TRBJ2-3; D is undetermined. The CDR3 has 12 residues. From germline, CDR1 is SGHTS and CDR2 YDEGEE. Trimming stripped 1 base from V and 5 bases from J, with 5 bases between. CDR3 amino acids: CASSLRLDTQYF. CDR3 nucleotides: TGTGCCAGCAGCTTGCGTCTAGATACGCAGTATTTT.

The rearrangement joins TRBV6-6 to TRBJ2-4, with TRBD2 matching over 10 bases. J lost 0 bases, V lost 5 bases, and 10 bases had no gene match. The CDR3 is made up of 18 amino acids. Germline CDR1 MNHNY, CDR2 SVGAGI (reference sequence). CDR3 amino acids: CASSPGTSVLGAKNIQYF. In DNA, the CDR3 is TGTGCCAGCAGTCCCGGGACTAGCGTATTGGGAGCCAAAAACATTCAGTACTTC.

CDR3 DNA: TGTGCCAGCAGCTTAGCCTTCGATGAGCAGTTCTTC. Translating gives CASSLAFDEQFF. The J gene is TRBJ2-1, the V gene TRBV11-2; D gene ambiguous. Trimming left V 1 base short and J 8 bases short, with 6 bases between. Germline CDR1 is SGHAT and CDR2 is FQNNGV. The CDR3 is 12 residues long.

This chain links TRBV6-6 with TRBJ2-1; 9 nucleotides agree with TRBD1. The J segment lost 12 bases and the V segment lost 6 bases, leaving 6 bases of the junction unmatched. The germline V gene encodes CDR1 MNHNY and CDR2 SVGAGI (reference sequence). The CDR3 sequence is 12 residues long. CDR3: CASRISQGAQFF. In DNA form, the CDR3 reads TGTGCCAGCAGAATCTCACAGGGGGCGCAGTTCTTC.

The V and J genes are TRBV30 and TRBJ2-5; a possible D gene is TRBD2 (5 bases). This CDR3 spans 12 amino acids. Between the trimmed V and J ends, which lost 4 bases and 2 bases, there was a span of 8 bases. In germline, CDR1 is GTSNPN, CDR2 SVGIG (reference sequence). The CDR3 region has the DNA TGTGCCTGGAATCCGGGACAAGAGACCCAGTACTTC. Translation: CAWNPGQETQYF.

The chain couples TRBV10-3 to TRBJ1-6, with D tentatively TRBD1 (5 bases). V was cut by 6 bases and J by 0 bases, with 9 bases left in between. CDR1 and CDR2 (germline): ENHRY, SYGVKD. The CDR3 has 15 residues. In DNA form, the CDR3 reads TGTGCCATCAGGTCTGACAGCTCCTATAATTCACCCCTCCACTTT. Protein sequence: CAIRSDSSYNSPLHF.

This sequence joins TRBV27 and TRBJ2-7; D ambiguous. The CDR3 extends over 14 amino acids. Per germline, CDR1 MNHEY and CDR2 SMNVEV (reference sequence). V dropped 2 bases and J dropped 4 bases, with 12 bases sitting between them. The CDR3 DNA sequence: TGTGCCAGCAGTTTAGCGGTCCCCGTGTACGAGCAGTACTTC. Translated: CASSLAVPVYEQYF.

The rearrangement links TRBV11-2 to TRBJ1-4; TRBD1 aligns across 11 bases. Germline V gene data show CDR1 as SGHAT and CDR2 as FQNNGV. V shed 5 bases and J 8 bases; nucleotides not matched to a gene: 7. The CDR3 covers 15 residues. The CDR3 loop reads CASSPGQGALEKLFF. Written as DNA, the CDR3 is TGTGCCAGCAGCCCCGGACAGGGGGCTCTGGAAAAACTGTTTTTT.

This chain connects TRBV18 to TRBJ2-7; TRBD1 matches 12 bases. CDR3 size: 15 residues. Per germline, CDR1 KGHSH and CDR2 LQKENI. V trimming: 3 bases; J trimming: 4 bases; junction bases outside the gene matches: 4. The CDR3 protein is CASSPGTGGSYEQYF. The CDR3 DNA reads TGTGCCAGCTCACCGGGGACAGGGGGCTCTTACGAGCAGTACTTC.

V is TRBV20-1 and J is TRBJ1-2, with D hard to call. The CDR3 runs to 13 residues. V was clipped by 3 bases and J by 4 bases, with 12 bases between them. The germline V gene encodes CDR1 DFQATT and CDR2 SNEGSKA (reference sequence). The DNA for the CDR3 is TGCAGTGCTAGTCCCTCAACTTTCTATGGCTACACCTTC. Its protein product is CSASPSTFYGYTF.

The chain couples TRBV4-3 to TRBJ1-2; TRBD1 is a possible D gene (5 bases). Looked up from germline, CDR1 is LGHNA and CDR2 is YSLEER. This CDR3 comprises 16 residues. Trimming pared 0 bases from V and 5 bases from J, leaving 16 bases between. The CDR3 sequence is CASSQDWGPTGYGYTF. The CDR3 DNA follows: TGCGCCAGCAGCCAAGATTGGGGCCCGACTGGATATGGCTACACCTTC.

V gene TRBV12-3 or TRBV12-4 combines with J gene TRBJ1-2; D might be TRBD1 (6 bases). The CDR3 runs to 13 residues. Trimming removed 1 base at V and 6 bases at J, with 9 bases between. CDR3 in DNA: TGTGCCAGCAGTTTAGTGGGGACACATGGCTACACCTTC. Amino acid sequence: CASSLVGTHGYTF.

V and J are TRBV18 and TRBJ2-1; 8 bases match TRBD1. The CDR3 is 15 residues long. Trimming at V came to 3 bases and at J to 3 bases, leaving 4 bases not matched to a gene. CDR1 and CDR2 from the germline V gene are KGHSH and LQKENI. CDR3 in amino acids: CASSPPTGVYNEQFF. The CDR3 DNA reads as TGTGCCAGCTCACCCCCGACAGGGGTCTACAATGAGCAGTTCTTC. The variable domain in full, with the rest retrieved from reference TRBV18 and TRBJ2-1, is NAGVMQNPRHLVRRRGQEARLRCSPMKGHSHVYWYRQLPEEGLKFMVYLQKENIIDESGMPKERFSAEFPKEGPSILRIQQVVRGDSAAYFCASSPPTGVYNEQFFGPGTRLTVL.